This T cell receptor beta chain appears in the sequencing data of a study of shared clonotypes between healthy human individuals. Study context: The donor group consisted of a couple of women and a few men, aged 18 to 49.

Every subset's genomic DNA went evenly onto several immunoSEQ plates. The protocol was immunoSEQ multiplex PCR, while the TCRdb copy is restricted to in-frame clones and leaves out a portion. The profile shows about 2.3 million clones, 90% to 95% of them singletons. Trimming cost V 0 bases and J 6 bases, with 13 bases left between them. In germline, CDR1 is SGDLS, CDR2 YYNGEE. The CDR3 runs to 15 residues. Donation came from healthy HIV-negative adults that had no recent acute infections or vaccinations. Among the donors, all were Caucasian adults who lived in Nashville, Tennessee. The TCR was taken from a man aged 18 to 35 in good health. Some clones in this sample may be carry-over from other donors' samples. Input material: naive CD4+ T cells from PBMCs. As to subset: CD45RA+ positively selected. The J gene is TRBJ1-5, the V gene TRBV9; the D gene is possibly TRBD1 (5 bases). In DNA form, the CDR3 reads TGTGCCAGCAGCGTAGGCCCTGGGGGGGGTCAGCCCCAGCATTTT. Its translation is CASSVGPGGGQPQHF.